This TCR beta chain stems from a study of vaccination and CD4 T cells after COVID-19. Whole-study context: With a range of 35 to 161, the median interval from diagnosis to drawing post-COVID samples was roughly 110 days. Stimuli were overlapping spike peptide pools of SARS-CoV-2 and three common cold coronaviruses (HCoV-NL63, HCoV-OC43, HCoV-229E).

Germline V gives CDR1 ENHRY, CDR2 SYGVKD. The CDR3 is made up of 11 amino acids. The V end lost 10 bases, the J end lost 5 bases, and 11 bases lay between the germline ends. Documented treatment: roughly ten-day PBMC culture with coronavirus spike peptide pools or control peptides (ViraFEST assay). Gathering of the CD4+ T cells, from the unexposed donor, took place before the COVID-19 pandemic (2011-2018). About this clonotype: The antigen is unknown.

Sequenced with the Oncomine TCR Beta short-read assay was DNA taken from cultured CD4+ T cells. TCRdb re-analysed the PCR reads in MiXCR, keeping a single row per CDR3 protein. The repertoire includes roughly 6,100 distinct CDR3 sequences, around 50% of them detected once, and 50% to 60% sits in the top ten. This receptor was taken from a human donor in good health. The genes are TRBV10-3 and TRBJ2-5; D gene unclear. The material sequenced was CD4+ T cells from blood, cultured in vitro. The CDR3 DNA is TGTGCCACTACCGGTGGGGAGACCCAGTACTTC. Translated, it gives CATTGGETQYF.